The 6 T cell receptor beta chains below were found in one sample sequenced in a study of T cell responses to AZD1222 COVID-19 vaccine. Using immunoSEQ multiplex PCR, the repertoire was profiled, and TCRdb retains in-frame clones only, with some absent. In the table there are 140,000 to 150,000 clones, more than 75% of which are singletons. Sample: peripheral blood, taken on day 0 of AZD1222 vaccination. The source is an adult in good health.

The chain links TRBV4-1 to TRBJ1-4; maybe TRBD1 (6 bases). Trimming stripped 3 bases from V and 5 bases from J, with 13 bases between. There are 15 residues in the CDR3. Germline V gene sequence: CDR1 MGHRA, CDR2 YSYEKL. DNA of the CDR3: TGCGCCAGCAGCCACCCGGGACAAGTAAATGAAAAACTGTTTTTT. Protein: CASSHPGQVNEKLFF.

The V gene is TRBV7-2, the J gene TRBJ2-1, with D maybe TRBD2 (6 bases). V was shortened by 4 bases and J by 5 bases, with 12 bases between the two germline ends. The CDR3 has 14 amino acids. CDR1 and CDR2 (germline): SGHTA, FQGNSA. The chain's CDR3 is CASSSGRGDNEQFF. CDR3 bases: TGTGCCAGCAGCTCAGGGCGGGGAGACAATGAGCAGTTCTTC. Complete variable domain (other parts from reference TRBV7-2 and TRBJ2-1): GAGVSQSPSNKVTEKGKDVELRCDPISGHTALYWYRQSLGQGLEFLIYFQGNSAPDKSGLPSDRFSAERTGGSVSTLTIQRTQQEDSAVYLCASSSGRGDNEQFFGPGTRLTVL.

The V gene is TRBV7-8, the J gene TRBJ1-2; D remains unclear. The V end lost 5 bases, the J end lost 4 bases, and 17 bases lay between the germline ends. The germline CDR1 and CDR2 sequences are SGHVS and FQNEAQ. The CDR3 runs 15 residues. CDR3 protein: CASSAYTGVGYGYTF. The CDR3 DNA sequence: TGTGCCAGCAGCGCATACACGGGAGTCGGCTATGGCTACACCTTC.

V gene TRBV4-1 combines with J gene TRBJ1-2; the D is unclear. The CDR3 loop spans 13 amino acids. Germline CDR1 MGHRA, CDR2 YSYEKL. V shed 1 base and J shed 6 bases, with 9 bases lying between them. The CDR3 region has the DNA TGCGCCAGCAGCCAAGGGGCAGCCGATGGCTACACCTTC. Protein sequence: CASSQGAADGYTF.

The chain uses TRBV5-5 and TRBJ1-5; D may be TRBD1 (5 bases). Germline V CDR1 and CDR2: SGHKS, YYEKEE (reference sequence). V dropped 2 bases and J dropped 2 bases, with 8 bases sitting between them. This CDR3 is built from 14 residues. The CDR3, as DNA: TGTGCCAGCAGCTTCGACAGAGGCAATCAGCCCCAGCATTTT. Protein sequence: CASSFDRGNQPQHF.

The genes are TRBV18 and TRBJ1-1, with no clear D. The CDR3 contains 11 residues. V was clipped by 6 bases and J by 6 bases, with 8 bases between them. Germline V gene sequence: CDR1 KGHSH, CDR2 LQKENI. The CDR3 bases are TGTGCCAGCTCCCCGTCGGCTGAAGCTTTCTTT. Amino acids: CASSPSAEAFF.